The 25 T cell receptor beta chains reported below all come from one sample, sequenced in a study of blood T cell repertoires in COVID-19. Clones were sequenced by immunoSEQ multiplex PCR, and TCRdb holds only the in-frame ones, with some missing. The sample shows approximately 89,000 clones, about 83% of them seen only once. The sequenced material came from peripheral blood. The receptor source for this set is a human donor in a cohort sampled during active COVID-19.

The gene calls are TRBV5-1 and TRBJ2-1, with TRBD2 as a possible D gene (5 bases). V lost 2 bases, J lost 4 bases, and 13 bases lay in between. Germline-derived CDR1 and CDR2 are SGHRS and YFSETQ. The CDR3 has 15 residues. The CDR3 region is CASSFLPGSYNEQFF. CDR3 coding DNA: TGCGCCAGCAGCTTCCTCCCGGGAAGTTACAATGAGCAGTTCTTC.

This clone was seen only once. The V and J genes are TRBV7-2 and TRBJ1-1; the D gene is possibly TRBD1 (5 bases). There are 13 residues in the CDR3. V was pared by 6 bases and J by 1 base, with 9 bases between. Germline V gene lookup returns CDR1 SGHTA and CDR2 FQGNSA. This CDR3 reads CASRAGQNTEAFF. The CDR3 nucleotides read TGTGCCAGCAGGGCCGGACAGAACACTGAAGCTTTCTTT.

The DNA for the CDR3 is TGTGCCAGCAGTCCTCAGGGGGGAGAAAACACCATATATTTT. It translates to CASSPQGGENTIYF. This chain joins TRBV28 and TRBJ1-3; 7 nucleotides agree with TRBD1. V was clipped by 5 bases and J by 6 bases; unmatched bases: 7. The CDR3 has 14 residues. Germline V lookup: CDR1 MDHEN, CDR2 SYDVKM.

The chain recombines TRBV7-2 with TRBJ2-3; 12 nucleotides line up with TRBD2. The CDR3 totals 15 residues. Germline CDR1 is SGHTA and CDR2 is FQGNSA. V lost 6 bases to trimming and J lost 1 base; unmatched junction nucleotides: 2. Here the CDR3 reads CASRRLAGGTDTQYF. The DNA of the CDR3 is TGTGCCAGCAGACGACTAGCGGGAGGCACAGATACGCAGTATTTT.

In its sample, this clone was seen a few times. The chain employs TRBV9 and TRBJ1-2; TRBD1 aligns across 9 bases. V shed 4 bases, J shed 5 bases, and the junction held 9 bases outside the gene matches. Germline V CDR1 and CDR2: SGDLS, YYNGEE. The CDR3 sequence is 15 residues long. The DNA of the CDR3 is TGTGCCAGCAGCCCCACGACAGGGGGACATTATGGCTACACCTTC. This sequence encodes CASSPTTGGHYGYTF. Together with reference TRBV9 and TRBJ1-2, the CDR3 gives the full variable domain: DSGVTQTPKHLITATGQRVTLRCSPRSGDLSVYWYQQSLDQGLQFLIQYYNGEERAKGNILERFSAQQFPDLHSELNLSSLELGDSALYFCASSPTTGGHYGYTFGSGTRLTVV.

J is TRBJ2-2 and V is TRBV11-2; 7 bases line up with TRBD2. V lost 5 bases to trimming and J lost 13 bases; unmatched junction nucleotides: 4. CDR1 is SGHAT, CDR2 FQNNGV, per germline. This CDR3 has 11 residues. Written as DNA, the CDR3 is TGTGCCAGCAGCATAGGCGGGAGGCTGTTTTTT. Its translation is CASSIGGRLFF.

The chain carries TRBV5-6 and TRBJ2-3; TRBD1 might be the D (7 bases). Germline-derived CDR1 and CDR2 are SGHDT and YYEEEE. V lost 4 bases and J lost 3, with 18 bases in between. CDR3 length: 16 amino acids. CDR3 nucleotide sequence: TGTGCCAGCAGCCCGAAATCGGCAGGGGGGACAGATACGCAGTATTTT. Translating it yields CASSPKSAGGTDTQYF.

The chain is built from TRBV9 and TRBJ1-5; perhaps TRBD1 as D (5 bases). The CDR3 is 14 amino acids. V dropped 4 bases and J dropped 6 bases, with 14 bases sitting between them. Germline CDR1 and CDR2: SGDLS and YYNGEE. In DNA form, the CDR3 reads TGTGCCAGCAGCCCCCAAGTCGGGGGTCAGCCCCAGCATTTT. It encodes CASSPQVGGQPQHF.

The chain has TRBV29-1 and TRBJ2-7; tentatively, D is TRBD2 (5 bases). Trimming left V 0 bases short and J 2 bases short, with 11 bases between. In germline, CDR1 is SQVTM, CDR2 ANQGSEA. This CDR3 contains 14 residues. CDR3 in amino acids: CSVEDRYGTYEQYF. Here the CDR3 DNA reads TGCAGCGTTGAAGATAGATACGGGACCTACGAGCAGTACTTC.

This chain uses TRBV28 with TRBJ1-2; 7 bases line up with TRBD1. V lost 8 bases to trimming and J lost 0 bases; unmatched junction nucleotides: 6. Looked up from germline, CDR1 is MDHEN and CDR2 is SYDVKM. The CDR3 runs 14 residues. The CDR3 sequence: CASHGTEANYGYTF. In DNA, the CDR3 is TGTGCCAGCCACGGGACAGAAGCTAACTATGGCTACACCTTC.

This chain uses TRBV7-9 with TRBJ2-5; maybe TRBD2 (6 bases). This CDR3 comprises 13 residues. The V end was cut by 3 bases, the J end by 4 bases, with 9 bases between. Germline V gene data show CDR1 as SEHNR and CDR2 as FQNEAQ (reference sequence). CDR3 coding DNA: TGTGCCAGCAGCTTCGGGACTCCAGAGACCCAGTACTTC. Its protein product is CASSFGTPETQYF.

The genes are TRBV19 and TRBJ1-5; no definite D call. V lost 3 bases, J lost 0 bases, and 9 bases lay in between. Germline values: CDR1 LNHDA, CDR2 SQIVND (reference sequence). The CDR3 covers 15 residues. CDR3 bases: TGTGCCAGTAGTATTGGCAGGTATAGCAATCAGCCCCAGCATTTT. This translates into CASSIGRYSNQPQHF.

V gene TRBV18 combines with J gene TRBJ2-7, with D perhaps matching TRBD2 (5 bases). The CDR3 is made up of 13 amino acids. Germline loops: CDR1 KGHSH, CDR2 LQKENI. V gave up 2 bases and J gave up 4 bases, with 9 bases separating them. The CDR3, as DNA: TGTGCCAGCTCACCATTACTAGGATACGAGCAGTACTTC. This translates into CASSPLLGYEQYF.

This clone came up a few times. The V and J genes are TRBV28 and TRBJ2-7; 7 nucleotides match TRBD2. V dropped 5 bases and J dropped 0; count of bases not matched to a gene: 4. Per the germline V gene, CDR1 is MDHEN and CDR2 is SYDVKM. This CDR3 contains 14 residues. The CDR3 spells CASSGDYRSYEQYF. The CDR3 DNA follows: TGTGCCAGCAGTGGGGACTACCGCTCCTACGAGCAGTACTTC.

The DNA for the CDR3 is TGTGCCAGCAGTTTAGCGGGAGACACACAAGAGACCCAGTACTTC. It specifies CASSLAGDTQETQYF. The rearrangement uses TRBV28 and TRBJ2-5; 7 bases agree with TRBD2. The ends lost 2 bases at V and 2 bases at J; junction bases unmatched: 5. In germline, CDR1 is MDHEN, CDR2 SYDVKM. This CDR3 comprises 15 residues.

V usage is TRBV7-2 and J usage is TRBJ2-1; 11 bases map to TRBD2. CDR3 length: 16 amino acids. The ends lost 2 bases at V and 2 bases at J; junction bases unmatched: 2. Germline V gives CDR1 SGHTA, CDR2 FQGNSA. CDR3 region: CASSLLGLAAYNEQFF. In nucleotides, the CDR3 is TGTGCCAGCAGCTTACTGGGACTAGCGGCCTACAATGAGCAGTTCTTC.

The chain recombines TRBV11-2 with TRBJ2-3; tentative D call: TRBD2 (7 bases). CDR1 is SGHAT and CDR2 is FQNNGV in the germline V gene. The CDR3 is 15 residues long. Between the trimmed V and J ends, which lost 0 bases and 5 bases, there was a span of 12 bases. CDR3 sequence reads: CASSLDRGAVDTQYF. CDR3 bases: TGTGCCAGCAGCTTAGATCGGGGGGCTGTAGATACGCAGTATTTT.

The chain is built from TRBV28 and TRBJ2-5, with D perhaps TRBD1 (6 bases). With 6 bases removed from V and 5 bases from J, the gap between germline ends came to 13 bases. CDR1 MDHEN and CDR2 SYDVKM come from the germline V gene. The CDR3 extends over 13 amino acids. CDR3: CASRSQGSETQYF. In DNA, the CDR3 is TGTGCCAGCAGATCACAGGGAAGTGAGACCCAGTACTTC.

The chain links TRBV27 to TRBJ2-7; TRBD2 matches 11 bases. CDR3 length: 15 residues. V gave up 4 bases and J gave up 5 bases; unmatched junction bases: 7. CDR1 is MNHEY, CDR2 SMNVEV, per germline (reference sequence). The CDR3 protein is CASSSLGTSGHEQYF. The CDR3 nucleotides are TGTGCCAGCAGTTCGCTCGGGACTAGCGGTCACGAGCAGTACTTC.

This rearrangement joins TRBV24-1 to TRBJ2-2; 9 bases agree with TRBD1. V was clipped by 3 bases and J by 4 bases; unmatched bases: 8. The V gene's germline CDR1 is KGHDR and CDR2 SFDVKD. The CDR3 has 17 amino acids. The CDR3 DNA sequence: TGTGCCACCAGTGATACCCCGGGACAGGGTTTCACCGGGGAGCTGTTTTTT. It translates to CATSDTPGQGFTGELFF.

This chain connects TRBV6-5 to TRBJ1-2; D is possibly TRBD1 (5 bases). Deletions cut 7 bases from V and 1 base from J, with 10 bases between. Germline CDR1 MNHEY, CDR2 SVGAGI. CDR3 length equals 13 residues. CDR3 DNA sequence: TGTGCCAGCATAAACAGGAATAACTATGGCTACACCTTC. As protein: CASINRNNYGYTF.

In DNA, the CDR3 is TGTGCCACACCCTCCCCGGGGAATGGGTATGGCTACACCTTC. It encodes CATPSPGNGYGYTF. The rearrangement joins TRBV28 to TRBJ1-2; the D is unclear. CDR1 is MDHEN and CDR2 is SYDVKM in the germline V gene. CDR3 size: 14 residues. V was shortened by 10 bases and J by 5 bases, with 20 bases between the two germline ends.

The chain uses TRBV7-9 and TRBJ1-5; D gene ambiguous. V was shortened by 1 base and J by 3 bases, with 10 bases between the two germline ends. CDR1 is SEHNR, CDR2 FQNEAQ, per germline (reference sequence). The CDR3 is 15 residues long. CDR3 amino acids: CASSLETEFNQPQHF. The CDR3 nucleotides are TGTGCCAGCAGCTTAGAAACGGAGTTCAATCAGCCCCAGCATTTT.

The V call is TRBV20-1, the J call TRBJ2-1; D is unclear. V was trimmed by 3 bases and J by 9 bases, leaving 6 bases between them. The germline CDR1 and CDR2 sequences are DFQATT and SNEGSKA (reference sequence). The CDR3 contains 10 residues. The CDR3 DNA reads TGCAGTGCTAGCGTCCCTGAGCAGTTCTTC. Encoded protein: CSASVPEQFF.

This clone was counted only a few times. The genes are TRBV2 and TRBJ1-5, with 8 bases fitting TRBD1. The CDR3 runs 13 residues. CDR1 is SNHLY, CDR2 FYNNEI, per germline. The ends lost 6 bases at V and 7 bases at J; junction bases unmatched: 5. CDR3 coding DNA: TGTGCCAGCAGCGGACAGGGTGGGCAGCCCCAGCATTTT. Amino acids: CASSGQGGQPQHF. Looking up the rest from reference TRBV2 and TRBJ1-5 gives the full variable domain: EPEVTQTPSHQVTQMGQEVILRCVPISNHLYFYWYRQILGQKVEFLVSFYNNEISEKSEIFDDQFSVERPDGSNFTLKIRSTKLEDSAMYFCASSGQGGQPQHFGDGTRLSIL.